Below, one T cell receptor (beta chain) is given with its context. Its target is unknown. The sample comes from a study of T cell clonotyping in hematopoietic cell transplantation. General study points: Graft donor and pretransplant recipient Inverse Simpson Index values predicted broader posttransplant TCR diversity. At the given depth, recipient repertoires were over 95% de novo clonotypes. Recipient TCR diversity dropped after transplant; expanded clonotypes rose from day 30 to 180. Cells were unsorted, so CD4 and CD8 contributions were not separated.

The V and J ends lost 0 bases and 6 bases, in that order; junction bases with no gene match: 5. The germline V gene encodes CDR1 SGHNT and CDR2 YYREEE (reference sequence). The CDR3 length is 14 residues. This table comes from immunoSEQ multiplex PCR, and its TCRdb copy is limited to in-frame clones, with some not included. This repertoire shows approximately 70,000 clones, 90% to 95% found once; its top ten account for 1.6%. The gene calls are TRBV5-4 and TRBJ2-7, with TRBD1 matching 8 bases. This clonotype originated in a man over 45 in good health. Some clones in this sample may be carry-over from other donors' samples. The sequenced material came from peripheral blood mononuclear cells. The CDR3 sequence: CASSLVQGASEQYF. In DNA, the CDR3 is TGTGCCAGCAGCTTGGTCCAGGGGGCATCCGAGCAGTACTTC. Full variable domain (outside the CDR3, taken from reference TRBV5-4 and TRBJ2-7): ETGVTQSPTHLIKTRGQQVTLRCSSQSGHNTVSWYQQALGQGPQFIFQYYREEENGRGNFPPRFSGLQFPNYSSELNVNALELDDSALYLCASSLVQGASEQYFGPGTRLTVT.